The rows below give T cell receptor beta chains drawn from one sample of a study of blood T cell repertoires in COVID-19. Method: immunoSEQ multiplex PCR; TCRdb's copy keeps in-frame clones and lacks some. The table includes about 150,000 clones, 75% to 90% detected once. Sequenced sample: peripheral blood. These receptors were collected from a man aged 18 to 30 with COVID-19, enrolled during active disease. The conserved cysteine and the conserved F or W are not part of the CDR3 here.

>TRBV19
ASSHSRDRIYEQY
>TRBV27
ASSKGGPRNEQF
>TRBV28
ASSLTTGPMNTEAF
>TRBV27
ASSQTGLGNQPQH
>TRBV28
ASSPLHLAGGYNEQF
>TRBV5-6
ASSLIESNQPQH
>TRBV14
ASSQVPRVVYNEQF
>TRBV28
ASSPSPDTQY
>TRBV3-1/TRBV3-2
ASSGAYSNQPQH
>TRBV27
ASSLLILAGNNEQF
>TRBV4-3
ASSQGAYNEQF
>TRBV4-1
ASSPSGAGSGEQY
>TRBV29-1
SVEGGRGLAASYNEQF
>TRBV9
ASSGTGGGNYEQY
>TRBV27
ASSSPGQGAGAEAF
>TRBV28
ASRMGQHSYEQY